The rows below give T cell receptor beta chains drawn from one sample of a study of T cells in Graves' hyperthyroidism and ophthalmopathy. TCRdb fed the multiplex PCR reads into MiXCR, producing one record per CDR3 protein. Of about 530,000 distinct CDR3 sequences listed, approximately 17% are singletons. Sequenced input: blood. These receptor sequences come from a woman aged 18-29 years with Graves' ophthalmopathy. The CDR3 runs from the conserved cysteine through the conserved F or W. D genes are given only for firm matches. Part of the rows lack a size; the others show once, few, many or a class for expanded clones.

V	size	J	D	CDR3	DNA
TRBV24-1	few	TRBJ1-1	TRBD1	CANQGEGTEAFF	TGTGCCAACCAGGGGGAGGGCACTGAAGCTTTCTTT
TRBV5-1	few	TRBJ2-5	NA	CASSSGGGRETQYF	TGCGCCAGCAGCTCGGGCGGGGGCCGAGAGACCCAGTACTTC
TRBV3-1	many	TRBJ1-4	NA	CASSPPWSNEKLFF	TGTGCCAGCAGCCCCCCCTGGAGTAATGAAAAACTGTTTTTT
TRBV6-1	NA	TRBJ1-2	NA	CASTGDRRGYTF	TGTGCCAGCACCGGGGACCGTCGGGGCTACACCTTC
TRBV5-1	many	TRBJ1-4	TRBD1	CASSPQPDRALNEKLFF	TGCGCCAGCAGCCCACAGCCGGACAGGGCGCTTAATGAAAAACTGTTTTTT
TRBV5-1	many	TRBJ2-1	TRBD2	CASTSGRNEQFF	TGCGCCAGCACTAGCGGGAGAAATGAGCAGTTCTTC
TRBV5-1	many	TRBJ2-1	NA	CASSRTLWGRLYNEQFF	TGCGCCAGCAGCCGCACGTTATGGGGACGCCTCTACAATGAGCAGTTCTTC
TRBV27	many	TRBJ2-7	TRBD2	CASSVAGETYEQYF	TGTGCCAGCAGTGTAGCGGGAGAGACCTACGAGCAGTACTTC
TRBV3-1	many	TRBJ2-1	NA	CASSQALRANEQFF	TGTGCCAGCAGCCAAGCTCTGCGGGCCAATGAGCAGTTCTTC
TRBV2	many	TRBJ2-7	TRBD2	CASRGQTSGGEQYF	TGTGCCAGCAGAGGCCAGACTAGCGGGGGAGAGCAGTACTTC
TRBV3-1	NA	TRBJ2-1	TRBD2	CASSQDPASGGLAFF	TGTGCCAGCAGCCAAGATCCCGCTAGCGGGGGGCTCGCGTTCTTC
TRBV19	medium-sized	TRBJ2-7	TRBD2	CASSIASGDEQYF	TGTGCCAGTAGTATTGCTAGCGGCGACGAGCAGTACTTC
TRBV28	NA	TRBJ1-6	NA	CASSPRLNSPLHF	TGTGCCAGCAGCCCGAGGTTGAATTCACCCCTCCACTTT
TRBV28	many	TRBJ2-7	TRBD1	CASSLSGTGAREQYF	TGTGCCAGCAGTTTAAGTGGGACAGGGGCTCGGGAGCAGTACTTC
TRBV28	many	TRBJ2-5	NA	CASSLYARETQYF	TGTGCCAGCAGTTTATACGCGAGGGAGACCCAGTACTTC
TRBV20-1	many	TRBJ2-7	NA	CSADAGIISEQYF	TGCAGTGCTGATGCCGGGATAATAAGCGAGCAGTACTTC
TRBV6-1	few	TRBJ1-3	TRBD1	CASTENRDRTGNTIYF	TGTGCCAGCACGGAAAACCGGGACAGAACTGGAAACACCATATATTTT
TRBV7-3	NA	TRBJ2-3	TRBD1	CASSPPGTGSADTQYF	TGTGCCAGCAGCCCTCCCGGGACAGGGTCGGCAGATACGCAGTATTTT
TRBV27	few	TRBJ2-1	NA	CASSPMPASYNEQFF	TGTGCCAGCAGCCCAATGCCGGCATCCTACAATGAGCAGTTCTTC
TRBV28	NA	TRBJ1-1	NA	CASSFNGAEAFF	TGTGCCAGCAGTTTTAATGGGGCAGAAGCTTTCTTT
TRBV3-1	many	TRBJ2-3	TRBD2	CASSQGSGGATDTQYF	TGTGCCAGCAGCCAAGGCAGCGGGGGGGCAACAGATACGCAGTATTTT
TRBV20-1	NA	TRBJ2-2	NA	CSAREYTGELFF	TGCAGTGCTAGGGAGTACACCGGGGAGCTGTTTTTT
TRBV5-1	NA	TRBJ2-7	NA	CASSPWGEVSYEQYF	TGCGCCAGCAGCCCGTGGGGTGAGGTCTCCTACGAGCAGTACTTC
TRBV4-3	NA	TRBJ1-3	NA	CASSQDAGRTSGNTIYF	TGCGCCAGCAGCCAAGATGCGGGCAGAACCTCTGGAAACACCATATATTTT
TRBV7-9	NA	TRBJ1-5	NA	CASSLEGPGQPQHF	TGTGCCAGCAGCTTAGAGGGCCCCGGTCAGCCCCAGCATTTT
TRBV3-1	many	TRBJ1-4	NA	CASSQGPQMGLFF	TGTGCCAGCAGCCAAGGCCCTCAGATGGGACTGTTTTTT
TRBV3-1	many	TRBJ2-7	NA	CASSQVMGYEQYF	TGTGCCAGCAGCCAAGTGATGGGGTACGAGCAGTACTTC
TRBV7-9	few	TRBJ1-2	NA	CASSLYEGPTNYGYTF	TGTGCCAGCAGCTTATACGAAGGACCAACTAACTATGGCTACACCTTC
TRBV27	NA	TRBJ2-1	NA	CASSFQGIDEQFF	TGTGCCAGCAGTTTCCAGGGAATCGATGAGCAGTTCTTC
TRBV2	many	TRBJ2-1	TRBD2	CASRPPTSGGGNEQFF	TGTGCCAGCAGGCCCCCCACTAGCGGGGGGGGGAATGAGCAGTTCTTC
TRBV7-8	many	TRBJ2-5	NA	CASSLARARKETQYF	TGTGCCAGCAGCTTAGCACGGGCCAGGAAAGAGACCCAGTACTTC